The entry below gives a single TCR beta chain sequence along with its context. Its antigen remains unidentified. Base qualities are not provided; no much larger clone lies one nucleotide away. From the germline V gene, CDR1 is SGHRS and CDR2 is YFSETQ. Trimming takes 4 bases from V and 1 base from J, and the germline ends sit 14 bases apart. The CDR3 sequence holds 15 residues, the cysteine and phenylalanine included. Only the CDR3 portion is preserved as DNA: 45 bases, with reading frame beginning at the first base. This entry is derived from a study of blood T cell repertoires in COVID-19 (dated by TCRdb to 2020 to 2022). Regarding the research as a whole: Samples covering the acute and convalescent phases of COVID-19 were provided by collaborators in the United States, Italy and Spain. Samples were obtained from the ongoing ImmuneRACE study (first 160 participants) and from over a thousand subjects provided by 6 global collaborators. The material from the prospective study consisted of cDNA or gDNA derived from T cells, B-cell-depleted T cells, or PBMCs. A de-identified subject ID, COVID-19 status, age in years and sex were almost always included in the sample metadata. Deeply sampled blood TCRbeta repertoires from subjects exposed to, actively infected with, or recovered from COVID-19 were included in the dataset. HLA class I and class II types, where available, came from metadata supplied by the sample provider rather than from assay-based typing. The repertoires were released in a freely available public database meant as a resource for research on the immune response to SARS-CoV-2. Overall study outcomes, separate from this receptor: The quantity of clinical and demographic metadata differed by source and by participant and was supplied without curation.

TCRbeta CDR3 regions were amplified from genomic DNA using the immunoSEQ Assay, a bias-controlled multiplex PCR. Processing in the source paper ran as follows. Within the assay, amplification of reference gene primers was used to estimate how many nucleated cells each sample contained. To quantify the absolute abundance of each unique TCRbeta CDR3 rearrangement, sequence reads were collapsed and filtered. For each sample, productive Simpson clonality was calculated as the square root of Simpson's diversity index over productive rearrangements. Entries here come from immuneACCESS through TCRdb and include only in-frame sequences with V and J called. Some clones fail to appear in such tables; in the studies checked, an unresolved V gene covers under half of the shortfall, and the cause of the remainder is unknown. Clone size and V and J calls were adopted from that table, with D and trimming inferred from the DNA. The sample table contains about 520,000 clones; only one count was recorded for 80% to 90% of them. The ten biggest clones cover 3.2% of the sample.

The collaborating institutions used their own protocols to collect whole blood in K2EDTA tubes. For TCRbeta analysis, collaborators shipped samples in one of three forms: frozen whole blood, isolated PBMCs, or DNA extracted from either of those sample types. The sequence links TRBV5-1 to TRBJ1-1; the D gene cannot be named for sure. Source material: peripheral blood. The sequence was collected from a human donor in a cohort sampled during active COVID-19. The sequenced DNA: TGCGCCAGCAGCGAGTGGGCAGGCAGGAACACTGAAGCTTTCTTT. Its translation is CASSEWAGRNTEAFF.